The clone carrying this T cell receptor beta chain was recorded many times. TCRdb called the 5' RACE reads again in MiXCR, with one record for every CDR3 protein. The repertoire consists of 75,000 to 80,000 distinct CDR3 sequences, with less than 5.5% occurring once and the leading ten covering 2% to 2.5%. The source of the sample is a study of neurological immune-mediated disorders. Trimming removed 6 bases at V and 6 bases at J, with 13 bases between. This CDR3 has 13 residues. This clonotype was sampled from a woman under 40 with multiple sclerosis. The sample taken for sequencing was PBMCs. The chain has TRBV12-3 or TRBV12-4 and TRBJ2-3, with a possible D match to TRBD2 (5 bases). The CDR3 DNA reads TGTGCCAGCAGCCGCCGTGGGAGCGATACGCAGTATTTT. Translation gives CASSRRGSDTQYF.